Presented here are 25 T cell receptor beta chains from one specimen sequenced in a study of T cells in localized non-small cell lung cancer. Here immunoSEQ multiplex PCR was the method, and the copy in TCRdb shows in-frame clones only, minus some. The repertoire holds about 45,000 clones, 91% seen once, with roughly a tenth in the top ten. The starting material was PBMCs, obtained before any cancer treatment. Receptor source: a woman aged 35-75 years with stage II lung adenocarcinoma.

The chain employs TRBV19 and TRBJ2-3, with D unresolved. Trimming removed 5 bases at V and 1 base at J, with 7 bases between. Germline V gene data show CDR1 as LNHDA and CDR2 as SQIVND (reference sequence). The CDR3 consists of 13 residues. CDR3 bases: TGTGCCAGTAGTCTGAGTCGCACAGATACGCAGTATTTT. Amino acid sequence: CASSLSRTDTQYF.

V gene TRBV9 combines with J gene TRBJ1-2; 7 bases agree with TRBD1. The CDR3 covers 14 residues. CDR1 and CDR2 (germline): SGDLS, YYNGEE. Trimming removed 4 bases from V and 8 bases from J; junction bases left unmatched: 11. CDR3 in DNA: TGTGCCAGCAGCATGGACAGGCCCCGGGGCGGCTACACCTTC. It translates to CASSMDRPRGGYTF. The full variable domain, in which reference TRBV9 and TRBJ1-2 provide the parts outside the CDR3, is DSGVTQTPKHLITATGQRVTLRCSPRSGDLSVYWYQQSLDQGLQFLIQYYNGEERAKGNILERFSAQQFPDLHSELNLSSLELGDSALYFCASSMDRPRGGYTFGSGTRLTVV.

This clone was recorded only once. As DNA, the CDR3 is TGTGCCAGCAGGAGTGAAACTGAAGCTTTCTTT. Amino acid sequence: CASRSETEAFF. The chain has TRBV28 and TRBJ1-1; D is uncertain. Between the trimmed V and J ends, which lost 6 bases and 5 bases, there was a span of 7 bases. CDR1 is MDHEN, CDR2 SYDVKM, per germline. The CDR3 loop spans 11 amino acids.

CDR3 sequence: CASRVGTDQPQHF. CDR3 DNA: TGTGCCAGCAGGGTAGGGACGGATCAGCCCCAGCATTTT. This chain joins TRBV2 and TRBJ1-5; tentatively, D is TRBD1 (5 bases). This CDR3 region has 13 residues. CDR1 is SNHLY and CDR2 is FYNNEI in the germline V gene. V lost 6 bases and J 5 bases, leaving 11 bases between the germline ends.

The genes are TRBV6-5 and TRBJ2-7, with 7 positions matching TRBD1. The ends lost 4 bases at V and 3 bases at J; junction bases unmatched: 6. CDR3 size: 14 residues. Germline CDR1 MNHEY, CDR2 SVGAGI. CDR3 coding DNA: TGTGCCAGCAGTTGGACAGGTGGGCACTACGAGCAGTACTTC. Amino acid sequence: CASSWTGGHYEQYF.

In DNA form, the CDR3 reads TGTGCCAGCAGCGCCAGGGACAGGGGGCGCGGAGATACGCAGTATTTT. Translating it yields CASSARDRGRGDTQYF. The genes are TRBV9 and TRBJ2-3, with TRBD1 matching 12 bases. Looked up from germline, CDR1 is SGDLS and CDR2 is YYNGEE. V lost 3 bases and J lost 5; bases outside the gene matches: 7. CDR3 length: 16 residues. Full variable domain (rest looked up from reference TRBV9 and TRBJ2-3): DSGVTQTPKHLITATGQRVTLRCSPRSGDLSVYWYQQSLDQGLQFLIQYYNGEERAKGNILERFSAQQFPDLHSELNLSSLELGDSALYFCASSARDRGRGDTQYFGPGTRLTVL.

The V gene is TRBV5-1, the J gene TRBJ2-1; 8 bases fit TRBD1. The CDR3 totals 15 residues. The germline gives CDR1 SGHRS, CDR2 YFSETQ. Trimming at V came to 4 bases and at J to 3 bases, leaving 6 bases not matched to a gene. The CDR3 region has the DNA TGCGCCAGCAGCGTGGACAGGGTACTCTACAATGAGCAGTTCTTC. Protein product: CASSVDRVLYNEQFF.

The V call is TRBV5-4, the J call TRBJ2-1; tentatively, D is TRBD2 (7 bases). The ends were cut back, 0 bases at V and 10 bases at J, with 14 bases in the middle. The germline V gene encodes CDR1 SGHNT and CDR2 YYREEE (reference sequence). The CDR3 runs to 14 residues. CDR3 in DNA: TGTGCCAGCAGCTTGGTGGGGGGGCCGAGGGAGCAGTTCTTC. It codes for CASSLVGGPREQFF.

This rearrangement joins TRBV7-8 to TRBJ1-2; no reliable D call. The CDR3 is 13 amino acids. Germline V gene sequence: CDR1 SGHVS, CDR2 FQNEAQ. The V end lost 1 base, the J end lost 4 bases, and 7 bases lay between the germline ends. The CDR3 bases are TGTGCCAGCAGCTTAGGGGTAGTCTATGGCTACACCTTC. This gives the protein CASSLGVVYGYTF.

This clone is a singleton in its sample. The chain joins TRBV29-1 to TRBJ2-5; D might be TRBD1 or TRBD2, each matching 6 bases. Germline assignment: CDR1 SQVTM and CDR2 ANQGSEA. This CDR3 is 13 amino acids long. Trimming cost V 3 bases and J 4 bases, with 12 bases left between them. This CDR3 reads CSVDPGARETQYF. The CDR3 DNA reads as TGCAGCGTTGATCCGGGGGCTAGAGAGACCCAGTACTTC.

The V gene is TRBV19, the J gene TRBJ1-6; no reliable D call. Germline CDR1 LNHDA, CDR2 SQIVND (reference sequence). The CDR3 contains 14 residues. The germline V and J ends were trimmed by 1 base and 8 bases, with 9 bases remaining between them. Here the CDR3 reads CASSIGDTYSPLHF. Here the CDR3 DNA reads TGTGCCAGTAGTATAGGAGACACCTATTCACCCCTCCACTTT.

The CDR3 DNA reads as TGCGCCAGCAGCTCCCGGACTAGCGGACCGTCCTACGAGCAGTACTTC. Residues: CASSSRTSGPSYEQYF. This rearrangement joins TRBV5-1 to TRBJ2-7; 10 bases match TRBD2. The CDR3 is 16 amino acids. The germline gives CDR1 SGHRS, CDR2 YFSETQ. V shed 3 bases and J 1 base; nucleotides not matched to a gene: 7.

CDR3 protein: CASSPLGQDYGYTF. The DNA of the CDR3 is TGTGCCAGCTCACCACTCGGACAGGACTATGGCTACACCTTC. The rearrangement uses TRBV18 and TRBJ1-2, with 7 bases matching TRBD1. Trimming cost V 1 base and J 3 bases; bases outside gene matches: 2. Germline V gene data show CDR1 as KGHSH and CDR2 as LQKENI. The CDR3 runs to 14 residues.

The chain couples TRBV28 to TRBJ1-2; 8 bases are a match to TRBD1. V dropped 6 bases and J dropped 3; count of bases not matched to a gene: 6. Germline lookup yields CDR1 MDHEN and CDR2 SYDVKM. The CDR3 runs 14 residues. The CDR3 region has the DNA TGTGCCAGCAGCCCCGACAGGGGCCACTATGGCTACACCTTC. It encodes CASSPDRGHYGYTF.

The chain recombines TRBV10-3 with TRBJ1-2, with 8 bases fitting TRBD1. This CDR3 spans 15 amino acids. The trim removed 7 bases at V and 4 bases at J, leaving 11 bases unmatched. Germline V lookup: CDR1 ENHRY, CDR2 SYGVKD. The DNA for the CDR3 is TGTGCCATCAAACGAACTCCGGACAGGGCCTATGGCTACACCTTC. Its translation: CAIKRTPDRAYGYTF.

The V and J genes are TRBV19 and TRBJ1-1; maybe TRBD1 (5 bases). Germline loops: CDR1 LNHDA, CDR2 SQIVND (reference sequence). V was shortened by 3 bases and J by 10 bases, with 12 bases between the two germline ends. CDR3 length equals 12 residues. CDR3 coding DNA: TGTGCCAGTAGTATTAGGGACCGTCGAGCTTTCTTT. Translated: CASSIRDRRAFF.

This chain connects TRBV19 to TRBJ2-3; 11 bases match TRBD2. The germline gives CDR1 LNHDA, CDR2 SQIVND (reference sequence). V shed 4 bases and J 2 bases; nucleotides not matched to a gene: 5. The CDR3 totals 16 residues. The CDR3 nucleotides read TGTGCCAGTAGTAGATTAGCGGGGGGGATCACAGATACGCAGTATTTT. It specifies CASSRLAGGITDTQYF. Complete variable domain (other parts from reference TRBV19 and TRBJ2-3): DGGITQSPKYLFRKEGQNVTLSCEQNLNHDAMYWYRQDPGQGLRLIYYSQIVNDFQKGDIAEGYSVSREKKESFPLTVTSAQKNPTAFYLCASSRLAGGITDTQYFGPGTRLTVL.

The chain has TRBV4-1 and TRBJ2-1, with TRBD1 identical over 8 bases. The CDR3 spans 17 residues. The germline V gene encodes CDR1 MGHRA and CDR2 YSYEKL. The junction had 7 bases not matched to a gene; V was cut back by 2 bases and J by 1 base. The CDR3 here is CASSQRQGYGSYNEQFF. The CDR3 DNA is TGCGCCAGCAGCCAAAGACAGGGGTACGGGTCCTACAATGAGCAGTTCTTC.

The rearrangement joins TRBV5-1 to TRBJ1-1; possibly TRBD1 for D (6 bases). This CDR3 is built from 13 residues. CDR1 is SGHRS, CDR2 YFSETQ, per germline. V lost 4 bases and J lost 5, with 12 bases in between. CDR3 in amino acids: CASSLGQTTEAFF. As DNA, the CDR3 is TGCGCCAGCAGCCTCGGACAGACTACTGAAGCTTTCTTT.

V usage is TRBV10-2 and J usage is TRBJ2-3; D is unresolved. The CDR3 has 17 residues. The germline CDR1 and CDR2 sequences are WSHSY and SAAADI. V shed 8 bases and J shed 4 bases, with 25 bases lying between them. CDR3 DNA sequence: TGCGCCAGCTGGACCAATCCGGGCCCCACGTCCGCAGATACGCAGTATTTT. Translated, it gives CASWTNPGPTSADTQYF.

Comment on this clone: Other DNA sequences of this sample code for an identical CDR3. The chain uses TRBV5-1 and TRBJ2-1; D possibly matches TRBD1 or TRBD2 (5 bases each). Trimming removed 0 bases at V and 8 bases at J, with 9 bases between. The length of the CDR3 is 13 residues. Germline CDR1 reads SGHRS; CDR2 reads YFSETQ. CDR3 region: CASSLGQGDEQFF. The CDR3, as DNA: TGCGCCAGCAGCTTGGGGCAGGGAGATGAGCAGTTCTTC.

The CDR3 nucleotides are TGTGCCAGCAGTAGGGGACGGAACTCTGGAAACACCATATATTTT. It encodes CASSRGRNSGNTIYF. The rearrangement links TRBV28 to TRBJ1-3; TRBD1 might be the D (5 bases). Looked up from germline, CDR1 is MDHEN and CDR2 is SYDVKM. V dropped 5 bases and J dropped 0 bases, with 11 bases sitting between them. This CDR3 is 15 amino acids long. Combining the CDR3 with reference TRBV28 and TRBJ1-3 gives the whole variable domain DVKVTQSSRYLVKRTGEKVFLECVQDMDHENMFWYRQDPGLGLRLIYFSYDVKMKEKGDIPEGYSVSREKKERFSLILESASTNQTSMYLCASSRGRNSGNTIYFGEGSWLTVV.

This chain joins TRBV6-1 and TRBJ2-7; 10 nucleotides align to TRBD2. With 2 bases clipped from V and 3 bases from J, the junction kept 10 bases outside the gene matches. This CDR3 has 17 amino acids. Germline CDR1 reads MNHNS; CDR2 reads SASEGT. The CDR3 bases are TGTGCCAGCAGTGAAATCGCTAGCGGGGGTGATGACTACGAGCAGTACTTC. Its protein product is CASSEIASGGDDYEQYF.

The V and J genes are TRBV6-6 and TRBJ2-3; D possibly uses TRBD1 or TRBD2 (6 bases each). Trimming removed 11 bases from V and 8 bases from J, with 17 bases in between. This CDR3 comprises 12 residues. CDR1 and CDR2 (germline): MNHNY, SVGAGI (reference sequence). The CDR3 here is CASMGGPGTQYF. CDR3 nucleotides: TGTGCCTCAATGGGGGGCCCGGGTACGCAGTATTTT.

The chain couples TRBV7-3 to TRBJ1-1; TRBD1 matches 7 bases. Germline V gives CDR1 SGHTA, CDR2 FQGTGA. The CDR3 is 17 residues long. V was pared by 2 bases and J by 0 bases, with 9 bases of the junction left unmatched. The CDR3 sequence: CASSLQPRGSMNTEAFF. The CDR3 DNA follows: TGTGCCAGCAGCTTACAGCCCAGGGGGAGCATGAACACTGAAGCTTTCTTT. The full variable domain, with the rest looked up from reference TRBV7-3 and TRBJ1-1, is GAGVSQTPSNKVTEKGKYVELRCDPISGHTALYWYRQSLGQGPEFLIYFQGTGAADDSGLPNDRFFAVRPEGSVSTLKIQRTERGDSAVYLCASSLQPRGSMNTEAFFGQGTRLTVV.